This T cell receptor beta chain was captured by sequencing in a study of human T cells and chemical hapten exposure. Whole-study results and caveats: Controls formed significantly fewer large CDR3 similarity clusters than expanded TCRs did.

One entry per CDR3 protein results from TCRdb running MiXCR on the RACE reads. Of a few hundred thousand distinct CDR3 sequences listed, more than 6.5% were seen once; the top ten hold over 2%. Germline values: CDR1 SQVTM, CDR2 ANQGSEA. This CDR3 is built from 13 residues. The time point: pre-sensitization, week 0. Treatment described: therapeutic diphenylcyclopropenone sensitization with weekly scalp DPC. There are many counts of this clonotype. Its specificity is not known. Mismatch with germline at one junction end may stem from a read error. Specimen: whole blood, collected in connection with sensitization to the hapten diphenylcyclopropenone (DPC). The source is a woman in her forties with alopecia areata. Some clones in this sample may be carry-over from other donors' samples. V is TRBV29-1 and J is TRBJ2-7, with D possibly matching TRBD1 (6 bases). The CDR3 spells CSAERAQGREQYF. The DNA of the CDR3 is TGCAGCGCTGAAAGGGCACAGGGTCGCGAGCAGTACTTC.